Shown below are 9 T cell receptor beta chains from a single sample sequenced in a study of CD8 T cells in Susac syndrome (dated by TCRdb to about 2019). Receptor libraries were prepared by the immunoSEQ multiplex PCR assay. RNA was extracted using the RNeasy kit, and about 0.5 to 1 microgram was reverse transcribed with random hexamers. TCRdb trimmed the raw reads at Q25, called clones with MiXCR and kept productive beta chains. Rows matching on CDR3 protein sequence are summarized as one entry with the most common DNA and genes. The sample table lists 200,000 or so distinct CDR3 sequences, roughly 96% of them with a count of one. Approximately 0.093% of the sample rests with the top ten. Sequenced material: CD4+ T cells from PBMCs. The source is a human donor with multiple sclerosis.

The rearrangement uses TRBV18 and TRBJ1-2; no firm D call. V lost 3 bases to trimming and J lost 8 bases, with 16 bases between them. CDR1 KGHSH and CDR2 LQKENI come from the germline V gene. The CDR3 has 14 residues. This CDR3 is CASSPLRQHRGYTF. In nucleotides, the CDR3 is TGTGCCAGCTCACCCCTGAGGCAGCATAGAGGCTACACCTTC. Full variable domain (rest looked up from reference TRBV18 and TRBJ1-2): NAGVMQNPRHLVRRRGQEARLRCSPMKGHSHVYWYRQLPEEGLKFMVYLQKENIIDESGMPKERFSAEFPKEGPSILRIQQVVRGDSAAYFCASSPLRQHRGYTFGSGTRLTVV.

As DNA, the CDR3 is TGTGCCAGCAGTTCTAGTGGGAATGAGCAGTTCTTC. Protein: CASSSSGNEQFF. This rearrangement joins TRBV12-3 or TRBV12-4 to TRBJ2-1; D ambiguous. The CDR3 consists of 12 residues. Trimming cost V 4 bases and J 7 bases, with 8 bases left between them.

This chain links TRBV14 with TRBJ1-6, with D maybe TRBD1 (5 bases). Trimming removed 4 bases from V and 8 bases from J, with 15 bases in between. Looked up from germline, CDR1 is SGHDN and CDR2 is FVKESK. The CDR3 totals 15 residues. The CDR3 nucleotides read TGTGCCAGCAGCCCGAGGGGCGGGCTTTATTCACCCCTCCACTTT. Encoded protein: CASSPRGGLYSPLHF.

The chain carries TRBV28 and TRBJ2-6, with D possibly called TRBD1 or TRBD2 (5 bases each). Germline assignment: CDR1 MDHEN and CDR2 SYDVKM. Trimming took 6 bases from V and 2 from J, leaving 8 bases between them. The CDR3 spans 14 residues. This CDR3 reads CASRRDPGANVLTF. The CDR3 nucleotides are TGTGCCAGCAGAAGGGACCCTGGGGCCAACGTCCTGACTTTC.

The V and J genes are TRBV29-1 and TRBJ2-7, with 9 bases fitting TRBD1. The CDR3 is made up of 13 amino acids. Germline trimming cut 5 bases from V and 5 bases from J; bases unmatched to any gene: 7. Per germline, CDR1 SQVTM and CDR2 ANQGSEA. Written as DNA, the CDR3 is TGCAGCGTTCCTTCCGGGACAGGGAACGAGCAGTACTTC. This translates into CSVPSGTGNEQYF.

V is TRBV29-1 and J is TRBJ2-1, with 11 bases aligning to TRBD2. This CDR3 comprises 14 residues. Unmatched junction bases numbered 8, after V lost 4 bases and J lost 9 bases. Germline-derived CDR1 and CDR2 are SQVTM and ANQGSEA. CDR3 residues: CSVATSGKDIEQFF. In DNA, the CDR3 is TGCAGCGTTGCGACTAGCGGGAAAGATATTGAGCAGTTCTTC.

Only a few counts were recorded for this clonotype. This chain connects TRBV18 to TRBJ2-7; 14 bases agree with TRBD2. This CDR3 contains 14 residues. The ends lost 5 bases at V and 4 bases at J; junction bases unmatched: 1. CDR1 KGHSH and CDR2 LQKENI come from the germline V gene. CDR3 sequence (DNA): TGTGCCAGCTCAGGGACTAGCGGGGGTTACGAGCAGTACTTC. Residues: CASSGTSGGYEQYF.

The genes are TRBV7-9 and TRBJ2-5, with D perhaps TRBD1 (5 bases). In germline, CDR1 is SEHNR, CDR2 FQNEAQ (reference sequence). This CDR3 spans 13 amino acids. The V end was cut by 4 bases, the J end by 5 bases, with 11 bases between. The chain's CDR3 is CASSSDSWETQYF. In DNA form, the CDR3 reads TGTGCCAGCAGCTCAGACAGCTGGGAGACCCAGTACTTC.

This chain links TRBV20-1 with TRBJ1-1, with 8 bases aligning to TRBD1. The ends lost 6 bases at V and 3 bases at J; junction bases unmatched: 6. There are 13 residues in the CDR3. Germline V gives CDR1 DFQATT, CDR2 SNEGSKA (reference sequence). The CDR3 sequence is CSAPLQGDTEAFF. The CDR3 region has the DNA TGCAGTGCACCCCTACAGGGGGACACTGAAGCTTTCTTT.